The clone carrying this T cell receptor (beta chain) was recorded at least ten times. Germline V gene sequence: CDR1 ENHRY, CDR2 SYGVKD. J was trimmed by 5 bases and V by 5 bases; bases with no gene match: 7. This CDR3 comprises 15 residues. This sample was included in a study of T cells in Graves' hyperthyroidism and ophthalmopathy. Amplification yielded TCR beta CDR3 regions, with RNA transcripts as the source. Using the HTBI primer set, a first-round RT-PCR was run on the TCR CDR3. TCRdb itself ran the multiplex PCR reads through MiXCR, one entry per CDR3 protein. The sample lists fewer than 500,000 distinct CDR3 sequences; 13% to 15% were seen once.

Sample: blood. The clonotype originates from a woman between 25 and 40 years old with Graves' ophthalmopathy. The chain recombines TRBV10-3 with TRBJ2-5; 11 bases align to TRBD2. The CDR3 coding sequence is TGTGCCATCAGTTCGGCCGGGACTAGCGGTGAGACCCAGTACTTC. Encoded protein: CAISSAGTSGETQYF.